The TCR beta chain under discussion was sequenced for a study of blood T cell repertoires in COVID-19 (dated by TCRdb to 2018 to 2020). Background on the whole study: Collaborator samples came from the United States, Italy and Spain and covered acute and convalescent phases of COVID-19. The dataset comprised deeply sampled blood TCRbeta repertoires from subjects exposed to, actively infected with, or recovered from COVID-19. The sample metadata nearly always contained a de-identified subject ID, COVID-19 status, age in years and sex. The prospective study material was composed of cDNA or gDNA derived from T cells, B-cell-depleted T cells, or PBMCs. The samples were drawn from two sources: the first 160 participants of the ongoing ImmuneRACE study, and about 1,300 subjects contributed by 6 global collaborators. A freely available public database, intended as a resource for researchers studying the immune response to SARS-CoV-2, is where the repertoires were released. Where HLA class I and class II types were available, the types were taken from metadata supplied by the sample provider, not from assay-based typing.

The immunoSEQ Assay, a bias-controlled multiplex PCR, was used to amplify TCRbeta CDR3 regions from genomic DNA. The original methods were these. The number of nucleated cells in each sample was estimated by amplification of reference gene primers within the assay. Sequence reads were collapsed and filtered to measure the absolute abundance of every unique TCRbeta CDR3 rearrangement. For each sample, productive Simpson clonality was calculated by taking the square root of Simpson's diversity index across productive rearrangements. The clones in this table, taken by TCRdb from immuneACCESS, are in-frame only. Not every clone is retained; where verified, under half of the shortfall comes from an unresolved V gene, and the cause of the rest is unknown. V and J calls and clone size are those listed in that table; D and trimming were worked out from the DNA. This sample has some 50,000 clones in its table, and roughly nine tenths of those were observed once. Approximately 6.4% of the sample is held by the ten biggest clonotypes.

Beyond this particular receptor, the publication reports: The quantity of clinical and demographic metadata differed by source and by participant and was supplied without curation.

Collaborating institutions collected whole blood in K2EDTA tubes following their own protocols. For TCRbeta analysis, collaborators shipped samples in one of three forms: frozen whole blood, isolated PBMCs, or DNA extracted from either of those sample types. Regarding this clone: Which antigen it targets is not known. No much larger clone exists at a distance of one base, and base qualities are not known.

Looking up the germline V gene yields CDR1 KGHSH and CDR2 LQKENI. The junction shows trimming of 5 bases on V and 5 bases on J, plus 18 bases between the germline ends. CDR3 length: 15 amino acids, cysteine to phenylalanine. Here the CDR3 DNA is all that survives: 45 bases in frame from base 1. The sequenced sample consisted of peripheral blood. This sequence was found in a man in his 70s with active COVID-19. The rearrangement combines TRBV18 with TRBJ1-1; the D region possibly corresponds to TRBD1 (6 bases align). The nucleotide sequence reads TGTGCCAGCTCAACCACAGGACCAGGGGCGACTGAAGCTTTCTTT. It encodes CASSTTGPGATEAFF.